These 17 T cell receptor beta chains came from one sample sequenced in a study of blood T cell repertoires in COVID-19. The repertoire was sequenced with immunoSEQ multiplex PCR; TCRdb's copy has only in-frame clones and lacks some. The data show approximately 240,000 clones, with approximately 85% seen just once and under 3.5% held by the top ten. The sequenced sample was peripheral blood. Receptors were obtained from a man between 50 and 59 years old who had recovered from COVID-19.

This sequence joins TRBV14 and TRBJ2-7; no firm D call. From germline, CDR1 is SGHDN and CDR2 FVKESK. The CDR3 sequence is 12 residues long. V was pared by 4 bases and J by 2 bases, with 6 bases between. This chain's CDR3 is CASSRSAYEQYF. The DNA of the CDR3 is TGTGCCAGCAGCCGTTCAGCCTACGAGCAGTACTTC.

The genes are TRBV6-5 and TRBJ2-7; 9 nucleotides match TRBD1. Germline V gene lookup returns CDR1 MNHEY and CDR2 SVGAGI. J gave up 5 bases and V 5 bases, and 7 bases lay outside the gene matches. The CDR3 is made up of 14 amino acids. DNA of the CDR3: TGTGCCAGCAGTCCCCGGGACAGGGTCGACGAGCAGTACTTC. It specifies CASSPRDRVDEQYF.

The chain joins TRBV5-4 to TRBJ2-7; D is ambiguous. This CDR3 comprises 13 residues. With 1 base removed from V and 3 bases from J, the gap between germline ends came to 8 bases. In germline, CDR1 is SGHNT, CDR2 YYREEE (reference sequence). The CDR3 nucleotides read TGTGCCAGCAGCTTGACCCCCGGCTACGAGCAGTACTTC. Its protein is CASSLTPGYEQYF. Drawing the rest from reference TRBV5-4 and TRBJ2-7, the complete variable domain is ETGVTQSPTHLIKTRGQQVTLRCSSQSGHNTVSWYQQALGQGPQFIFQYYREEENGRGNFPPRFSGLQFPNYSSELNVNALELDDSALYLCASSLTPGYEQYFGPGTRLTVT.

The chain combines TRBV6-5 with TRBJ2-5; D might be TRBD1 (6 bases). V was trimmed by 6 bases and J by 2 bases, leaving 16 bases between them. The germline gives CDR1 MNHEY, CDR2 SVGAGI. CDR3 length equals 15 residues. CDR3 region: CASSRTGYGQETQYF. In nucleotides, the CDR3 is TGTGCCAGCAGCCGAACAGGGTACGGTCAAGAGACCCAGTACTTC.

This chain connects TRBV28 to TRBJ2-7; D is possibly TRBD1 (5 bases). V was cut by 7 bases and J by 3 bases, with 7 bases left in between. This CDR3 is 11 amino acids long. Germline V gene data show CDR1 as MDHEN and CDR2 as SYDVKM. CDR3 in amino acids: CASNDSYEQYF. CDR3 nucleotide sequence: TGTGCCAGCAACGACAGCTACGAGCAGTACTTC.

This sequence joins TRBV30 and TRBJ2-2; 9 positions match TRBD1. From germline, CDR1 is GTSNPN and CDR2 SVGIG (reference sequence). The CDR3 runs 17 residues. Germline trimming cut 3 bases from V and 0 bases from J; bases unmatched to any gene: 8. CDR3 bases: TGTGCCTGGAGGGACAACAGGGGGCTATCGAACACCGGGGAGCTGTTTTTT. It encodes CAWRDNRGLSNTGELFF.

This clone was detected only once. The chain joins TRBV7-2 to TRBJ2-3; TRBD2 aligns across 8 bases. The CDR3 is made up of 14 amino acids. V dropped 8 bases and J dropped 0; count of bases not matched to a gene: 4. Germline CDR1 is SGHTA and CDR2 is FQGNSA. Written as DNA, the CDR3 is TGTGCCAGCGGCGGGAGGCGTAGCACAGATACGCAGTATTTT. Amino acid sequence: CASGGRRSTDTQYF.

V is TRBV5-1 and J is TRBJ2-6; D is uncertain. This CDR3 has 18 amino acids. CDR1 and CDR2 (germline): SGHRS, YFSETQ. Trimming pared 0 bases from V and 0 bases from J, leaving 13 bases between. DNA for the CDR3: TGCGCCAGCAGCTTGGCCTTGCGGCTGGGCTCTGGGGCCAACGTCCTGACTTTC. This translates into CASSLALRLGSGANVLTF.

The V gene is TRBV6-5, the J gene TRBJ1-2; D perhaps matches TRBD1 (6 bases). Germline lookup yields CDR1 MNHEY and CDR2 SVGAGI. V lost 5 bases, J lost 8 bases, and 12 bases lay in between. This CDR3 has 12 residues. The CDR3 nucleotides are TGTGCCAGCAGTCGTCACAGGGAGGGCTACACCTTC. Protein: CASSRHREGYTF.

The rearrangement uses TRBV9 and TRBJ2-7; 12 bases fit TRBD2. The CDR3 covers 15 residues. Losses at the gene ends were 1 base for V and 5 bases for J; bases not matched to a gene: 4. Germline loops: CDR1 SGDLS, CDR2 YYNGEE. The CDR3 DNA is TGTGCCAGCAGCGTAAGCGCTAGCGGGAGGGACGAGCAGTACTTC. Encoded protein: CASSVSASGRDEQYF. Supplemented by reference TRBV9 and TRBJ2-7, the full variable domain reads DSGVTQTPKHLITATGQRVTLRCSPRSGDLSVYWYQQSLDQGLQFLIQYYNGEERAKGNILERFSAQQFPDLHSELNLSSLELGDSALYFCASSVSASGRDEQYFGPGTRLTVT.

This chain uses TRBV2 with TRBJ2-3, with 7 bases lining up with TRBD1. Germline CDR1 reads SNHLY; CDR2 reads FYNNEI. Germline trimming cut 6 bases from V and 7 bases from J; bases unmatched to any gene: 1. The CDR3 totals 11 residues. The CDR3 coding sequence is TGTGCCAGCAGGACAGGGCATACGCAGTATTTT. Protein: CASRTGHTQYF.

The chain is built from TRBV7-8 and TRBJ2-7; 16 bases line up with TRBD2. Per the germline V gene, CDR1 is SGHVS and CDR2 is FQNEAQ. The CDR3 has 18 residues. V lost 4 bases to trimming and J lost 2 bases; unmatched junction nucleotides: 8. The CDR3 DNA sequence: TGTGCCAGCAGCTCACAGGGACTAGCGGGAGGGCCTCCCTACGAGCAGTACTTC. Amino acid sequence: CASSSQGLAGGPPYEQYF.

V is TRBV5-6 and J is TRBJ2-2; 11 bases agree with TRBD1. The germline CDR1 and CDR2 sequences are SGHDT and YYEEEE. CDR3 length: 15 residues. V dropped 4 bases and J dropped 6; count of bases not matched to a gene: 5. The CDR3 sequence: CASSLPGQGAGELFF. In DNA, the CDR3 is TGTGCCAGCAGCCTCCCGGGACAGGGGGCCGGGGAGCTGTTTTTT.

The rearrangement links TRBV19 to TRBJ2-1; D unresolved. Germline loops: CDR1 LNHDA, CDR2 SQIVND (reference sequence). The CDR3 totals 13 residues. Trimming took off 3 bases at V and 4 bases at J, with 7 bases between the two ends. This CDR3 is CASSMNSYNEQFF. As DNA, the CDR3 is TGTGCCAGTAGTATGAATAGTTACAATGAGCAGTTCTTC.

V usage is TRBV7-6 and J usage is TRBJ2-7; D might be TRBD2 (5 bases). The CDR3 runs 15 residues. Germline V gene data show CDR1 as SGHVS and CDR2 as FNYEAQ. Trimming took 5 bases from V and 6 from J, leaving 20 bases between them. CDR3 in DNA: TGTGCCAGCAGCCTTGGGCGGGCTTTCAAAGGCGAGCAGTACTTC. Its translation: CASSLGRAFKGEQYF.

This chain links TRBV6-6 with TRBJ2-2; 7 nucleotides match TRBD1. Trimming cost V 5 bases and J 2 bases; bases outside gene matches: 8. There are 16 residues in the CDR3. The germline gives CDR1 MNHNY, CDR2 SVGAGI (reference sequence). The CDR3 is CASSAVKGANTGELFF. In nucleotides, the CDR3 is TGTGCCAGCAGTGCCGTTAAGGGGGCAAACACCGGGGAGCTGTTTTTT.

The V and J genes are TRBV11-2 and TRBJ2-5; 8 positions agree with TRBD1. Per the germline V gene, CDR1 is SGHAT and CDR2 is FQNNGV. The J segment lost 1 base and the V segment lost 3 bases, leaving 4 bases of the junction unmatched. This CDR3 region has 15 residues. The CDR3 spells CASSFNRGIQETQYF. The CDR3 DNA reads as TGTGCCAGCAGCTTTAACAGGGGGATCCAAGAGACCCAGTACTTC. Variable domain in full (rest from reference TRBV11-2 and TRBJ2-5): EAGVAQSPRYKIIEKRQSVAFWCNPISGHATLYWYQQILGQGPKLLIQFQNNGVVDDSQLPKDRFSAERLKGVDSTLKIQPAKLEDSAVYLCASSFNRGIQETQYFGPGTRLLVL.